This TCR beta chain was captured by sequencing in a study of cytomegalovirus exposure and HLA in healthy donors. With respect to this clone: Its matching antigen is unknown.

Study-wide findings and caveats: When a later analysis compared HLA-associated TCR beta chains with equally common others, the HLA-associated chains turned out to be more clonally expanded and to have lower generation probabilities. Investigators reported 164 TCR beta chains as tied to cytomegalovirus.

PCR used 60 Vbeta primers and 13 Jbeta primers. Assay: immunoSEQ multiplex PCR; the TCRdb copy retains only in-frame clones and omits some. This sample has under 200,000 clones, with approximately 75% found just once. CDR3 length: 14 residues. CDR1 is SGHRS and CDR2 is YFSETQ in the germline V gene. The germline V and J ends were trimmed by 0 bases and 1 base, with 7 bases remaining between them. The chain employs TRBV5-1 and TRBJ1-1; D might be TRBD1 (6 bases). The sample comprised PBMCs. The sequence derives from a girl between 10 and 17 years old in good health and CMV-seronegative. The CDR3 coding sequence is TGCGCCAGCAGCTTGGAACAGGGGAACACTGAAGCTTTCTTT. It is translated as CASSLEQGNTEAFF.